The 22 T cell receptor beta chains below all came from one sample that was sequenced in a study of response to subunit inactivated influenza vaccine. TCRdb reprocessed the RT-PCR reads via MiXCR and lists one record per CDR3 protein. The table lists 150,000 to 200,000 distinct CDR3 sequences, less than 15% of them singletons. The data also belong to a second study, concerning T cells expressing NK-cell markers. As that report states: With UMIs, 5'RACE template switching was used to make TCR beta cDNA.

Specimen: CD8+ T cells sorted from PBMCs, collected 11 to 12 days after vaccination. These receptor sequences come from a man aged 50-59 years who received an inactivated influenza vaccine.

This clonotype was picked up a small number of times. CDR3 residues: CASSEGGRETQYF. Written as DNA, the CDR3 is TGTGCCAGCAGTGAAGGGGGGCGGGAGACCCAGTACTTC. The rearrangement links TRBV25-1 to TRBJ2-5; either TRBD1 or TRBD2 may supply D (6 bases each). Trimming took 2 bases from V and 5 from J, leaving 9 bases between them. Germline V lookup: CDR1 MGHDK, CDR2 SYGVNS. This CDR3 is built from 13 residues.

This clonotype was recorded at least ten times. The gene calls are TRBV5-1 and TRBJ1-2, with D possibly being TRBD1 (5 bases). The germline V gene encodes CDR1 SGHRS and CDR2 YFSETQ. This CDR3 is built from 13 residues. Between the trimmed V and J ends, which lost 3 bases and 3 bases, there was a span of 9 bases. CDR3: CASSSGGDYGYTF. CDR3 in DNA: TGCGCCAGCAGCTCCGGGGGTGACTATGGCTACACCTTC. Filled out from reference TRBV5-1 and TRBJ1-2, the complete variable domain reads KAGVTQTPRYLIKTRGQQVTLSCSPISGHRSVSWYQQTPGQGLQFLFEYFSETQRNKGNFPGRFSGRQFSNSRSEMNVSTLELGDSALYLCASSSGGDYGYTFGSGTRLTVV.

The chain recombines TRBV5-1 with TRBJ1-6; unclear D gene. This CDR3 has 16 amino acids. The germline V gene encodes CDR1 SGHRS and CDR2 YFSETQ. Deletions cut 0 bases from V and 11 bases from J, with 18 bases between. As DNA, the CDR3 is TGCGCCAGCAGCTTGGGGGTAAAGGACGGCGGGACACCCCTCCACTTT. Protein product: CASSLGVKDGGTPLHF.

The chain couples TRBV20-1 to TRBJ2-1, with 10 bases lining up with TRBD2. Germline trimming cut 6 bases from V and 2 bases from J; bases unmatched to any gene: 4. Germline CDR1 reads DFQATT; CDR2 reads SNEGSKA (reference sequence). The CDR3 is made up of 14 amino acids. CDR3 region: CSATGTSAYNEQFF. The CDR3 region has the DNA TGCAGTGCCACCGGGACTAGCGCCTACAATGAGCAGTTCTTC.

The chain joins TRBV6-5 to TRBJ1-1; tentatively, D is TRBD1 (5 bases). In germline, CDR1 is MNHEY, CDR2 SVGAGI. Trimming pared 0 bases from V and 5 bases from J, leaving 13 bases between. The CDR3 length is 15 residues. The CDR3 loop reads CASSYSGGEGTEAFF. As DNA, the CDR3 is TGTGCCAGCAGTTACTCGGGGGGAGAGGGAACTGAAGCTTTCTTT.

V usage is TRBV9 and J usage is TRBJ1-1; TRBD1 aligns across 9 bases. Germline-derived CDR1 and CDR2 are SGDLS and YYNGEE. V lost 0 bases, J lost 4 bases, and 4 bases stayed unmatched. CDR3 length equals 15 residues. The CDR3 is CASSVAGTGSTEAFF. The DNA of the CDR3 is TGTGCCAGCAGCGTAGCGGGGACAGGGAGCACTGAAGCTTTCTTT.

The chain carries TRBV11-2 and TRBJ2-3; TRBD2 agrees at 12 bases. V lost 0 bases, J lost 2 bases, and 6 bases stayed unmatched. Germline loops: CDR1 SGHAT, CDR2 FQNNGV. The CDR3 length is 18 residues. CDR3 residues: CASSLEGLAGGNTDTQYF. The CDR3 nucleotides are TGTGCCAGCAGCTTAGAAGGCCTAGCGGGGGGGAACACAGATACGCAGTATTTT.

This clonotype has a handful of counts. This chain uses TRBV7-2 with TRBJ2-1, with 9 bases that match TRBD2. V dropped 1 base and J dropped 7; count of bases not matched to a gene: 2. CDR3 length: 14 residues. Germline loops: CDR1 SGHTA, CDR2 FQGNSA. The CDR3 DNA follows: TGTGCCAGCAGCTTAGGCGGGAGGGCGAATGAGCAGTTCTTC. Translated: CASSLGGRANEQFF.

This clonotype came up a few times. The CDR3 is CASSLDTSYVHEQFF. The DNA of the CDR3 is TGTGCCAGCAGCTTGGATACTAGTTACGTCCATGAGCAGTTCTTC. This chain uses TRBV5-6 with TRBJ2-1; D is possibly TRBD2 (5 bases). CDR1 and CDR2 (germline): SGHDT, YYEEEE. V lost 0 bases and J 8 bases, leaving 15 bases between the germline ends. The CDR3 covers 15 residues.

The chain joins TRBV12-3 or TRBV12-4 to TRBJ1-5; D might be TRBD1 (5 bases). V was cut by 6 bases and J by 2 bases, with 23 bases left in between. This CDR3 comprises 18 residues. The CDR3 sequence: CASSLDNPSPYGNQPQHF. In DNA, the CDR3 is TGTGCCAGCAGCTTGGACAATCCTAGTCCTTATGGCAATCAGCCCCAGCATTTT.

This clonotype has just a few counts. The chain joins TRBV5-6 to TRBJ2-2; D is possibly TRBD1 (5 bases). The V end lost 3 bases, the J end lost 2 bases, and 14 bases lay between the germline ends. The CDR3 totals 16 residues. CDR1 SGHDT and CDR2 YYEEEE come from the germline V gene. The CDR3 bases are TGTGCCAGCAGCTCGTTGGGGCAGCTTAACACCGGGGAGCTGTTTTTT. This codes for CASSSLGQLNTGELFF.

This clonotype was seen a few times. The gene calls are TRBV20-1 and TRBJ1-1; D possibly corresponds to TRBD1 (6 bases). The CDR3 is 15 amino acids. V dropped 6 bases and J dropped 4 bases, with 21 bases sitting between them. Germline V gene data show CDR1 as DFQATT and CDR2 as SNEGSKA (reference sequence). The chain's CDR3 is CSASDGAGAATEAFF. CDR3 nucleotide sequence: TGCAGTGCCTCCGATGGGGCAGGGGCGGCCACTGAAGCTTTCTTT.

Only a few counts were recorded for this clonotype. The chain combines TRBV27 with TRBJ2-1; 12 bases line up with TRBD2. V shed 2 bases, J shed 7 bases, and the junction held 6 bases outside the gene matches. Germline assignment: CDR1 MNHEY and CDR2 SMNVEV (reference sequence). The CDR3 has 16 residues. The CDR3 nucleotides are TGTGCCAGCAGTTTACTGTGGACTAGCGGGAATAATGAGCAGTTCTTC. It is translated as CASSLLWTSGNNEQFF.

The gene calls are TRBV7-2 and TRBJ1-1; TRBD1 might be the D (6 bases). The CDR3 spans 17 residues. V lost 5 bases and J lost 7, with 26 bases in between. Germline V gene sequence: CDR1 SGHTA, CDR2 FQGNSA. CDR3 in DNA: TGTGCCAGCAGCCAGGGGCCAGTCAGTGGGGGTAGTGGTGAAGCTTTCTTT. Its translation: CASSQGPVSGGSGEAFF.

This rearrangement joins TRBV28 to TRBJ2-1; 11 nucleotides align to TRBD1. The CDR3 covers 16 residues. After removal of 4 bases from V and 10 bases from J, the junction contained 12 bases not matched to a gene. Germline V gene lookup returns CDR1 MDHEN and CDR2 SYDVKM. The CDR3 sequence is CASSYDLDRGRREQFF. CDR3 nucleotides: TGTGCCAGCAGTTACGACCTGGACAGGGGGCGTAGGGAGCAGTTCTTC.

The sample holds a few counts of this clonotype. This chain joins TRBV2 and TRBJ1-1, with D possibly matching TRBD1 (5 bases). V was shortened by 1 base and J by 5 bases, with 11 bases between the two germline ends. The V gene's germline CDR1 is SNHLY and CDR2 FYNNEI. The length of the CDR3 is 14 residues. The CDR3 is CASSEVGVATEAFF. As DNA, the CDR3 is TGTGCCAGCAGTGAAGTGGGGGTAGCGACTGAAGCTTTCTTT. Full variable domain (outside the CDR3, taken from reference TRBV2 and TRBJ1-1): EPEVTQTPSHQVTQMGQEVILRCVPISNHLYFYWYRQILGQKVEFLVSFYNNEISEKSEIFDDQFSVERPDGSNFTLKIRSTKLEDSAMYFCASSEVGVATEAFFGQGTRLTVV.

This clonotype was picked up a small number of times. The J gene is TRBJ1-6, the V gene TRBV11-1; a weak D match, TRBD1 (5 bases). Trimming shortened V by 7 bases and J by 5 bases, and 24 bases separated the two germline ends. The CDR3 extends over 18 amino acids. The germline V gene has CDR1 SGHAT and CDR2 FQDESV (reference sequence). DNA of the CDR3: TGTGCCAGCACGCCGGCCTGGACATTCGTGAGGAATAATTCACCCCTCCACTTT. As protein: CASTPAWTFVRNNSPLHF. Variable domain in full (rest from reference TRBV11-1 and TRBJ1-6): EAEVAQSPRYKITEKSQAVAFWCDPISGHATLYWYRQILGQGPELLVQFQDESVVDDSQLPKDRFSAERLKGVDSTLKIQPAELGDSAMYLCASTPAWTFVRNNSPLHFGNGTRLTVT.

The rearrangement uses TRBV7-2 and TRBJ2-3, with D possibly matching TRBD1 (6 bases). CDR3 length equals 16 residues. From germline, CDR1 is SGHTA and CDR2 FQGNSA. Trimming cost V 5 bases and J 3 bases, with 18 bases left between them. The CDR3 loop is CASSIRDTIRTDTQYF. The CDR3 DNA is TGTGCCAGCAGCATCCGGGACACAATCAGGACAGATACGCAGTATTTT.

The chain has TRBV2 and TRBJ1-5, with 8 bases that match TRBD1. Germline CDR1 and CDR2: SNHLY and FYNNEI. After removal of 7 bases from V and 4 bases from J, the junction contained 9 bases not matched to a gene. The CDR3 is 15 amino acids. The CDR3 DNA is TGTGCCAGCATTTTATCTCGACAGGGGAATCAGCCCCAGCATTTT. It specifies CASILSRQGNQPQHF.

This clonotype was observed a handful of times. The chain is built from TRBV29-1 and TRBJ2-1; 10 nucleotides match TRBD2. The CDR3 spans 16 residues. CDR1 is SQVTM and CDR2 is ANQGSEA in the germline V gene. Trimming at V came to 2 bases and at J to 4 bases, leaving 8 bases not matched to a gene. CDR3 bases: TGCAGCGTTGAACTAGCGGGAGAAAGGACATACAATGAGCAGTTCTTC. It encodes CSVELAGERTYNEQFF.

The rearrangement uses TRBV3-1 and TRBJ2-2; TRBD2 agrees at 7 bases. V gave up 1 base and J gave up 4 bases; unmatched junction bases: 6. The V gene's germline CDR1 is LGHDT and CDR2 YNNKEL (reference sequence). CDR3 length equals 16 residues. CDR3 coding DNA: TGTGCCAGCAGCCAAGTTGCGGGGGTAACCACCGGGGAGCTGTTTTTT. This sequence encodes CASSQVAGVTTGELFF.

This chain links TRBV12-3 or TRBV12-4 with TRBJ2-2; D gene unclear. The CDR3 has 13 residues. Trimming cost V 3 bases and J 5 bases, with 7 bases left between them. CDR3 in amino acids: CASSFVFTGELFF. CDR3 in DNA: TGTGCCAGCAGTTTTGTGTTTACCGGGGAGCTGTTTTTT.